The 30 T cell receptor beta chains listed next were all sequenced from one sample in a study of cytomegalovirus exposure and HLA in healthy donors. PCR amplification relied on 60 Vbeta primers (plus 13 Jbeta primers). Sequencing used immunoSEQ multiplex PCR; TCRdb keeps in-frame clones, though not all of them. This sample yields roughly 88,000 clones, of which roughly 72% are seen a single time; around 5% belongs to the top ten. The sample comprised PBMCs. The receptors come from a man younger than 45 in good health and CMV-seropositive.

This chain joins TRBV18 and TRBJ1-1; the match to TRBD1 covers 10 bases. V lost 3 bases, J lost 0 bases, and 7 bases stayed unmatched. The V gene's germline CDR1 is KGHSH and CDR2 LQKENI. The CDR3 covers 17 residues. The CDR3 sequence: CASSPPGQGMMNTEAFF. The CDR3 DNA sequence: TGTGCCAGCTCACCTCCGGGACAGGGGATGATGAACACTGAAGCTTTCTTT.

This chain links TRBV25-1 with TRBJ1-4; D is undetermined. Per germline, CDR1 MGHDK and CDR2 SYGVNS. This CDR3 spans 14 amino acids. V was shortened by 2 bases and J by 8 bases, with 12 bases between the two germline ends. The CDR3 region has the DNA TGTGCCAGCAGTGAACCTCGGACTGCCGAAAAACTGTTTTTT. This gives the protein CASSEPRTAEKLFF.

This chain joins TRBV11-2 and TRBJ1-2; D is unresolved. Looked up from germline, CDR1 is SGHAT and CDR2 is FQNNGV. Between the trimmed V and J ends, which lost 3 bases and 6 bases, there was a span of 17 bases. This CDR3 is built from 15 residues. CDR3 sequence (DNA): TGTGCCAGCAGCTTGACTCCACCGGGAGCGAATGGCTACACCTTC. It translates to CASSLTPPGANGYTF.

The V and J genes are TRBV5-4 and TRBJ2-3; TRBD2 might be the D (6 bases). The CDR3 is made up of 13 amino acids. V was pared by 1 base and J by 5 bases, with 8 bases between. The germline CDR1 and CDR2 sequences are SGHNT and YYREEE (reference sequence). Written as DNA, the CDR3 is TGTGCCAGCAGCTTGTCTAGCGAAGATACGCAGTATTTT. It yields the protein CASSLSSEDTQYF.

The chain is built from TRBV19 and TRBJ1-5; 7 nucleotides agree with TRBD1. The V and J ends lost 5 bases and 6 bases, in that order; junction bases with no gene match: 10. Germline V gene sequence: CDR1 LNHDA, CDR2 SQIVND (reference sequence). This CDR3 is built from 15 residues. CDR3 DNA sequence: TGTGCCAGTAGTCCAGGGAGACAGGGCACTCAGCCCCAGCATTTT. This gives the protein CASSPGRQGTQPQHF. The full variable domain, its missing parts supplied by reference TRBV19 and TRBJ1-5, is DGGITQSPKYLFRKEGQNVTLSCEQNLNHDAMYWYRQDPGQGLRLIYYSQIVNDFQKGDIAEGYSVSREKKESFPLTVTSAQKNPTAFYLCASSPGRQGTQPQHFGDGTRLSIL.

The chain combines TRBV28 with TRBJ1-2; 8 nucleotides align to TRBD1. The CDR3 extends over 15 amino acids. V lost 2 bases to trimming and J lost 6 bases; unmatched junction nucleotides: 8. In germline, CDR1 is MDHEN, CDR2 SYDVKM. CDR3 region: CASSLVPGQGNGYTF. CDR3 coding DNA: TGTGCCAGCAGTTTAGTGCCCGGACAGGGAAATGGCTACACCTTC.

V gene TRBV5-1 combines with J gene TRBJ1-3, with 8 bases lining up with TRBD1. This CDR3 is 15 amino acids long. J lost 3 bases, V lost 7 bases, and 9 bases had no gene match. Germline V CDR1 and CDR2: SGHRS, YFSETQ. CDR3 in DNA: TGCGCCAGCGCTAGGGACAGGTCGAATGGAAACACCATATATTTT. Amino acid sequence: CASARDRSNGNTIYF.

V usage is TRBV10-3 and J usage is TRBJ1-2, with unresolved D. In germline, CDR1 is ENHRY, CDR2 SYGVKD. This CDR3 contains 13 residues. Trimming took off 0 bases at V and 8 bases at J, with 10 bases between the two ends. The CDR3 protein is CAISESRNGGYTF. DNA of the CDR3: TGTGCCATCAGTGAGTCGAGGAACGGGGGCTACACCTTC.

For the CDR3, the DNA is TGTGCCAGCAGCCCAGCGGGGGGAGGAAACACCGGGGAGCTGTTTTTT. Protein product: CASSPAGGGNTGELFF. This chain links TRBV27 with TRBJ2-2; 9 bases are a match to TRBD2. With 6 bases clipped from V and 2 bases from J, the junction kept 7 bases outside the gene matches. Germline CDR1 is MNHEY and CDR2 is SMNVEV (reference sequence). This CDR3 contains 16 residues.

The V call is TRBV5-1, the J call TRBJ2-2, with 8 bases that match TRBD1. The ends lost 6 bases at V and 2 bases at J; junction bases unmatched: 6. The V gene's germline CDR1 is SGHRS and CDR2 YFSETQ. The CDR3 contains 15 residues. DNA of the CDR3: TGCGCCAGCACCTTTGGACAGGGAAACACCGGGGAGCTGTTTTTT. It encodes CASTFGQGNTGELFF.

The chain has TRBV7-2 and TRBJ2-3; D not resolved. The CDR3 sequence is 14 residues long. Deletions cut 1 base from V and 7 bases from J, with 12 bases between. Per the germline V gene, CDR1 is SGHTA and CDR2 is FQGNSA. CDR3 in amino acids: CASSLDQEDHTQYF. The CDR3 nucleotides read TGTGCCAGCAGCTTAGATCAGGAAGACCATACGCAGTATTTT.

CDR3: CASSLRQGDEKLFF. The CDR3 DNA sequence: TGTGCCAGCAGCTTAAGACAGGGGGACGAAAAACTGTTTTTT. The V and J genes are TRBV7-9 and TRBJ1-4; 9 bases fit TRBD1. With 2 bases clipped from V and 8 bases from J, the junction kept 3 bases outside the gene matches. The CDR3 has 14 residues. Germline loops: CDR1 SEHNR, CDR2 FQNEAQ (reference sequence).

This clone was observed a handful of times. The chain links TRBV28 to TRBJ2-1, with D possibly matching TRBD2 (6 bases). Germline V lookup: CDR1 MDHEN, CDR2 SYDVKM. CDR3 length: 15 residues. Trimming stripped 6 bases from V and 4 bases from J, with 16 bases between. CDR3 amino acids: CASSTLLRGYNEQFF. In DNA, the CDR3 is TGTGCCAGCAGCACCCTCCTCCGGGGGTACAATGAGCAGTTCTTC.

V and J are TRBV5-6 and TRBJ2-3; a possible D gene is TRBD2 (6 bases). V was trimmed by 6 bases and J by 0 bases, leaving 17 bases between them. The CDR3 loop spans 16 amino acids. Germline loops: CDR1 SGHDT, CDR2 YYEEEE. The CDR3 spells CASTPLGGSSTDTQYF. As DNA, the CDR3 is TGTGCCAGCACCCCCCTGGGGGGTTCTAGCACAGATACGCAGTATTTT.

The chain carries TRBV20-1 and TRBJ2-5, with D uncertain. V gave up 1 base and J gave up 4 bases, with 4 bases separating them. CDR1 DFQATT and CDR2 SNEGSKA come from the germline V gene (reference sequence). This CDR3 comprises 11 residues. This chain's CDR3 is CSARAGETQYF. The DNA for the CDR3 is TGCAGTGCTAGAGCGGGAGAGACCCAGTACTTC.

This rearrangement joins TRBV5-1 to TRBJ1-1; D is unresolved. Germline CDR1 SGHRS, CDR2 YFSETQ. V gave up 2 bases and J gave up 1 base, with 6 bases separating them. The CDR3 totals 13 residues. The CDR3, as DNA: TGCGCCAGCAGCTTTGCAGGGAACACTGAAGCTTTCTTT. Protein sequence: CASSFAGNTEAFF.

The V gene is TRBV6-6, the J gene TRBJ1-5; maybe TRBD1 (5 bases). Germline V gene lookup returns CDR1 MNHNY and CDR2 SVGAGI (reference sequence). V was clipped by 6 bases and J by 11 bases, with 17 bases between them. The CDR3 contains 13 residues. The CDR3 region is CASSLGGGSAQHF. Here the CDR3 DNA reads TGTGCCAGCAGCCTTGGCGGGGGATCGGCCCAGCATTTT.

This clone was detected only once. This chain connects TRBV12-5 to TRBJ2-7; D remains unclear. This CDR3 contains 12 residues. Per the germline V gene, CDR1 is LGHNT and CDR2 is FRNRAP. V gave up 4 bases and J gave up 3 bases, with 7 bases separating them. The CDR3 coding sequence is TGTGCTAGTGGTTCTCCAGTCTACGAGCAGTACTTC. As protein: CASGSPVYEQYF.

The rearrangement uses TRBV30 and TRBJ1-5, with 11 nucleotides matching TRBD1. Trimming removed 3 bases from V and 13 bases from J; junction bases left unmatched: 8. This CDR3 is built from 13 residues. Germline CDR1 GTSNPN, CDR2 SVGIG (reference sequence). In DNA, the CDR3 is TGTGCCTGGAGCCCCGGGACAGGGGGGGGACAGCATTTT. Encoded protein: CAWSPGTGGGQHF.

The rearrangement uses TRBV27 and TRBJ2-3; D may be TRBD2 (6 bases). The V and J ends lost 6 bases and 4 bases respectively, with 14 bases between them. The length of the CDR3 is 14 residues. Germline CDR1 MNHEY, CDR2 SMNVEV (reference sequence). In nucleotides, the CDR3 is TGTGCCAGCAGCCGTGGGGGAGGCCCAGATACGCAGTATTTT. Protein sequence: CASSRGGGPDTQYF.

This clone was counted a single time. CDR3 in DNA: TGTGCCAGCAGCTTAGGGGGACGGGAACGGGAGGATGGCTACACCTTC. The encoded protein is CASSLGGREREDGYTF. The chain recombines TRBV7-9 with TRBJ1-2; D is possibly TRBD1 (5 bases). Trimming left V 1 base short and J 6 bases short, with 18 bases between. The CDR3 extends over 16 amino acids. Germline values: CDR1 SEHNR, CDR2 FQNEAQ (reference sequence).

The V gene is TRBV19, the J gene TRBJ2-7; 10 bases are a match to TRBD2. The CDR3 extends over 16 amino acids. Germline V gene lookup returns CDR1 LNHDA and CDR2 SQIVND (reference sequence). The trim removed 6 bases at V and 3 bases at J, leaving 11 bases unmatched. This chain's CDR3 is CASRPGSGRVHYEQYF. The DNA of the CDR3 is TGTGCCAGTAGGCCGGGCAGCGGGAGGGTACACTACGAGCAGTACTTC. Combining the CDR3 with reference TRBV19 and TRBJ2-7 gives the whole variable domain DGGITQSPKYLFRKEGQNVTLSCEQNLNHDAMYWYRQDPGQGLRLIYYSQIVNDFQKGDIAEGYSVSREKKESFPLTVTSAQKNPTAFYLCASRPGSGRVHYEQYFGPGTRLTVT.

The CDR3 DNA is TGTGCCAGCAGTTTCTTAGATAGCAATCAGCCCCAGCATTTT. Translating it yields CASSFLDSNQPQHF. The chain recombines TRBV28 with TRBJ1-5; D remains ambiguous. This CDR3 spans 14 amino acids. CDR1 and CDR2 from the germline V gene are MDHEN and SYDVKM. V lost 3 bases, J lost 0 bases, and 6 bases lay in between.

This chain joins TRBV4-1 and TRBJ1-2, with D tentatively TRBD1 (5 bases). This CDR3 is 14 amino acids long. CDR1 and CDR2 (germline): MGHRA, YSYEKL. Trimming left V 3 bases short and J 0 bases short, with 8 bases between. The CDR3 is CASSHTGSNYGYTF. The CDR3 DNA is TGCGCCAGCAGCCACACAGGATCTAACTATGGCTACACCTTC.

The CDR3 DNA reads as TGTGCCAGCAGTTCCCAACAGGGCCAAGAGACCCAGTACTTC. It is translated as CASSSQQGQETQYF. The genes are TRBV6-5 and TRBJ2-5, with D maybe TRBD1 (6 bases). The ends were cut back, 4 bases at V and 1 base at J, with 10 bases in the middle. Germline assignment: CDR1 MNHEY and CDR2 SVGAGI. This CDR3 has 14 amino acids.

The V and J genes are TRBV5-1 and TRBJ1-1, with 8 bases aligning to TRBD1. CDR3 length equals 14 residues. V shed 4 bases, J shed 0 bases, and the junction held 2 bases outside the gene matches. CDR1 and CDR2 (germline): SGHRS, YFSETQ. Written as DNA, the CDR3 is TGCGCCAGCAGCGTGGACAGGGTGAACACTGAAGCTTTCTTT. This translates into CASSVDRVNTEAFF.

The chain recombines TRBV7-9 with TRBJ2-3; D possibly corresponds to TRBD2 (6 bases). The germline V gene has CDR1 SEHNR and CDR2 FQNEAQ (reference sequence). V lost 6 bases to trimming and J lost 3 bases, with 19 bases between them. The CDR3 is made up of 16 amino acids. This CDR3 is CASSEIGRRGTDTQYF. The CDR3 coding sequence is TGTGCCAGCAGTGAAATTGGGAGGCGGGGTACAGATACGCAGTATTTT. The full variable domain, in which reference TRBV7-9 and TRBJ2-3 provide the parts outside the CDR3, is DTGVSQNPRHKITKRGQNVTFRCDPISEHNRLYWYRQTLGQGPEFLTYFQNEAQLEKSRLLSDRFSAERPKGSFSTLEIQRTEQGDSAMYLCASSEIGRRGTDTQYFGPGTRLTVL.

This chain connects TRBV19 to TRBJ1-1; 8 bases align to TRBD1. Germline V gene lookup returns CDR1 LNHDA and CDR2 SQIVND (reference sequence). The CDR3 has 16 residues. J lost 0 bases, V lost 7 bases, and 10 bases had no gene match. For the CDR3, the DNA is TGTGCCAGTACCCCCGGACAGGGCGTGATGAACACTGAAGCTTTCTTT. As protein: CASTPGQGVMNTEAFF.

This chain joins TRBV7-9 and TRBJ2-7, with a possible D match to TRBD2 (6 bases). CDR1 is SEHNR and CDR2 is FQNEAQ in the germline V gene (reference sequence). The CDR3 is 16 amino acids. V was trimmed by 5 bases and J by 0 bases, leaving 17 bases between them. The DNA for the CDR3 is TGTGCCAGCAGCCCCCTTCTCGCGGGAAGCTCCTACGAGCAGTACTTC. Translation: CASSPLLAGSSYEQYF. The full variable domain, in which reference TRBV7-9 and TRBJ2-7 provide the parts outside the CDR3, is DTGVSQNPRHKITKRGQNVTFRCDPISEHNRLYWYRQTLGQGPEFLTYFQNEAQLEKSRLLSDRFSAERPKGSFSTLEIQRTEQGDSAMYLCASSPLLAGSSYEQYFGPGTRLTVT.

This chain uses TRBV30 with TRBJ2-7; possibly TRBD1 for D (6 bases). Germline CDR1 GTSNPN, CDR2 SVGIG (reference sequence). The CDR3 loop spans 11 amino acids. The V gene lost 5 bases and the J gene lost 3 bases, with 8 bases spanning the gap. CDR3 DNA: TGTGCCTGGCTGACAGGCTACGAGCAGTACTTC. This translates into CAWLTGYEQYF.